This T cell receptor beta chain was found in a study of cytomegalovirus exposure and HLA in healthy donors. General observations from the study: In a later analysis, DRB1 alleles had the most associated TCRs; HLA-C alleles the fewest.

PCR used 60 Vbeta primers and 13 Jbeta primers. Sequencing was performed with immunoSEQ multiplex PCR; in TCRdb, only in-frame clones are kept and a portion is missing. The sample yields some 140,000 clones, around 83% seen once. This clone was seen only a few times. Its cognate antigen is unknown. CDR3 size: 13 residues. Looked up from germline, CDR1 is SQVTM and CDR2 is ANQGSEA. With 7 bases clipped from V and 4 bases from J, the junction kept 5 bases outside the gene matches. Healthy donors of bone marrow made up the group. The chain links TRBV29-1 to TRBJ2-2; 8 nucleotides match TRBD2. The origin of this receptor is a woman under 40 in good health and CMV-seropositive. The sequenced sample was PBMCs. The DNA of the CDR3 is TGCAGCGGCGTACGGGGGGGCACCGGGGAGCTGTTTTTT. It yields the protein CSGVRGGTGELFF.